This entry features one T cell receptor beta chain sequence. Per the study methods: Reference gene primer amplification in the assay estimated nucleated cell counts. Data came from immunoSEQ multiplex PCR; TCRdb stores just in-frame clones and leaves some out. The D gene and trimming were derived from the DNA, and the V and J assignments and clone size from that table. The table has 300,000 to 400,000 clones, 90% seen once. Seattle's cohort entered during active infection and was followed longitudinally. This entry comes from a study of blood T cell repertoires in COVID-19. On the study more broadly: The United States, Italy and Spain provided the acute and convalescent COVID-19 samples. Sample material is recorded as cDNA or gDNA derived from T cells, B-cell-depleted T cells, or PBMCs.

CDR1 is GTSNPN, CDR2 SVGIG, per germline (reference sequence). The CDR3 contains 13 residues. V trimming: 7 bases; J trimming: 4 bases; junction bases outside the gene matches: 6. Sequencing was carried out using peripheral blood. J is TRBJ2-1 and V is TRBV30; 8 bases map to TRBD2. The source of this sequence is a woman aged 25 to 39 with COVID-19, enrolled during active disease. DNA of the CDR3: TGTGCCTTTCTAGCGGGCTTTTACAATGAGCAGTTCTTC. Translating gives CAFLAGFYNEQFF.